This TCR beta chain was profiled in a study of blood T cell repertoires in COVID-19 (dated by TCRdb to about 2020). At the level of the whole study: Samples from collaborators originated in the United States, Italy and Spain and spanned both the acute and convalescent phases of COVID-19. The repertoires were released in a freely available public database meant as a resource for research on the immune response to SARS-CoV-2. Deeply sampled blood TCRbeta repertoires from subjects exposed to, actively infected with, or recovered from COVID-19 were included in the dataset. The material from the prospective study consisted of cDNA or gDNA derived from T cells, B-cell-depleted T cells, or PBMCs. Where available, HLA class I and class II types were obtained from metadata supplied by the sample provider rather than from assay-based typing. Samples came from the ongoing ImmuneRACE study (first 160 participants) plus 1,254 subjects from 6 global collaborators. Sample metadata almost always included a de-identified subject ID, COVID-19 status, age in years and sex.

TCRbeta CDR3 regions were amplified from genomic DNA using the immunoSEQ Assay, a bias-controlled multiplex PCR. The authors' analysis ran thus. The number of nucleated cells in each sample was estimated from the amplification of reference gene primers within the assay. Sequence reads were collapsed and filtered to measure the absolute abundance of every unique TCRbeta CDR3 rearrangement. For each sample, productive Simpson clonality was calculated by taking the square root of Simpson's diversity index across productive rearrangements. In TCRdb, the immuneACCESS table is reduced to in-frame sequences with V and J assigned. These tables do not hold every clone; where another copy was compared, an unresolved V gene accounts for under half, and the others remain unexplained. Clone size and V and J calls were adopted from that table, with D and trimming inferred from the DNA. This sample lists a few hundred thousand clones; more than 90% were detected once. The top ten clonotypes cover 2.5% to 3% of the sample.

Results and caveats for the whole study, not just this receptor: Clinical and demographic metadata were provided uncurated, with the amount varying by source and participant.

One collaborating source in Seattle enrolled patients during active infection and followed them longitudinally through the course of disease. Collaborating institutions collected whole blood in K2EDTA tubes following their own protocols. For TCRbeta analysis, collaborators shipped samples as frozen whole blood, isolated PBMCs, or DNA extracted from either of those sample types. Remarks on this clone: What this receptor recognizes is not known. No base qualities exist here, and no much larger clone lies one base off it.

Here V drops 3 bases and J drops 5 bases, and the junction holds 2 bases not matched to any gene. CDR3 length: 13 amino acids, cysteine to phenylalanine. Of all the DNA, just the CDR3 is kept, 39 bases in frame from base 1. As encoded in the germline V gene (reference sequence), CDR1 is DFQATT while CDR2 is SNEGSKA. In this chain, TRBV20-1 is recombined with TRBJ2-2; a stretch of 8 junction bases matches TRBD2. This clonotype was sampled from a person under 30 with COVID-19, enrolled during active disease. The sequenced material came from peripheral blood. The CDR3 here reads CSASIAGTGELFF. The sequenced DNA is TGCAGTGCTAGTATAGCGGGGACCGGGGAGCTGTTTTTT.